These 8 T cell receptor beta chains were all obtained from the same sample, sequenced in a study of shared clonotypes between healthy human individuals. Selected positively for CCR7 and CD45RO-negative, naive CD8 cells excluded terminally differentiated effector memory CD45RA+ cells. TCRdb keeps only in-frame clones here, not all; method: immunoSEQ multiplex PCR. This sample has about 2.1 million clones, with around 93% found just once. Material: naive CD8+ T cells from PBMCs. All receptors come from a man in his late teens or twenties in good health. Some clones in this sample may be carry-over from other donors' samples.

For this clone: The sample has other DNA sequences that encode this CDR3 too. The rearrangement uses TRBV11-2 and TRBJ2-7; D possibly matches TRBD1 or TRBD2 (5 bases each). CDR1 is SGHAT, CDR2 FQNNGV, per germline. There are 13 residues in the CDR3. Trimming removed 5 bases from V and 2 bases from J, with 10 bases in between. The CDR3 region is CASSHGTAYEQYF. The CDR3 nucleotides are TGTGCCAGCAGCCACGGGACGGCCTACGAGCAGTACTTC.

J is TRBJ2-7 and V is TRBV4-1, with D tentatively TRBD2 (6 bases). The CDR3 has 16 residues. From germline, CDR1 is MGHRA and CDR2 YSYEKL. Trimming pared 3 bases from V and 2 bases from J, leaving 17 bases between. The CDR3 loop reads CASSHSRDSQAYEQYF. The CDR3 coding sequence is TGCGCCAGCAGCCATTCACGGGACTCACAGGCCTACGAGCAGTACTTC.

The chain recombines TRBV28 with TRBJ2-6, with D perhaps matching TRBD1 (5 bases). This CDR3 is built from 16 residues. Trimming removed 6 bases from V and 0 bases from J, with 12 bases in between. The germline V gene encodes CDR1 MDHEN and CDR2 SYDVKM. In DNA form, the CDR3 reads TGTGCCAGCAGCTTTGGAGACAGCTCTGGGGCCAACGTCCTGACTTTC. Translation gives CASSFGDSSGANVLTF.

Of note for this clone: This specimen includes other DNA sequences encoding the same CDR3. The chain couples TRBV5-6 to TRBJ2-7; a possible D gene is TRBD1 (5 bases). The CDR3 sequence is 12 residues long. The germline V and J ends were trimmed by 4 bases and 4 bases, with 9 bases remaining between them. Germline V gives CDR1 SGHDT, CDR2 YYEEEE. CDR3 sequence (DNA): TGTGCCAGCAGCACAGGTAGTTACGAGCAGTACTTC. It encodes CASSTGSYEQYF. The variable domain in full, with the rest retrieved from reference TRBV5-6 and TRBJ2-7, is DAGVTQSPTHLIKTRGQQVTLRCSPKSGHDTVSWYQQALGQGPQFIFQYYEEEERQRGNFPDRFSGHQFPNYSSELNVNALLLGDSALYLCASSTGSYEQYFGPGTRLTVT.

The rearrangement joins TRBV7-8 to TRBJ2-1, with TRBD2 matching over 11 bases. V was pared by 5 bases and J by 6 bases, with 9 bases of the junction left unmatched. Looked up from germline, CDR1 is SGHVS and CDR2 is FQNEAQ. This CDR3 comprises 16 residues. As DNA, the CDR3 is TGTGCCAGCAGCCACCAGGGGCTAGCGGGAGGCAATGAGCAGTTCTTC. This gives the protein CASSHQGLAGGNEQFF.

This chain links TRBV5-1 with TRBJ2-2, with TRBD1 identical over 7 bases. The CDR3 is 15 residues long. The junction had 8 bases not matched to a gene; V was cut back by 4 bases and J by 5 bases. The germline gives CDR1 SGHRS, CDR2 YFSETQ. CDR3: CASSGYRGKTGELFF. In DNA, the CDR3 is TGCGCCAGCAGCGGGTACAGGGGAAAGACCGGGGAGCTGTTTTTT.

This chain uses TRBV29-1 with TRBJ2-2, with no clear D. Trimming cost V 4 bases and J 4 bases, with 10 bases left between them. The CDR3 runs to 13 residues. Germline V gene data show CDR1 as SQVTM and CDR2 as ANQGSEA. The CDR3 loop reads CSVVTSPTGELFF. CDR3 coding DNA: TGCAGCGTTGTTACGAGTCCCACCGGGGAGCTGTTTTTT.

J is TRBJ1-2 and V is TRBV7-9; a weak D match, TRBD1 (6 bases). Trimming took 3 bases from V and 6 from J, leaving 17 bases between them. Germline CDR1 and CDR2: SEHNR and FQNEAQ (reference sequence). The CDR3 totals 15 residues. CDR3 in DNA: TGTGCCAGCAGCTTCCCCCCACAGGGCTTCGATGGCTACACCTTC. Translated: CASSFPPQGFDGYTF.